This entry lists 16 T cell receptor beta chains sequenced from one sample in a study of patients and donors after allogeneic stem cell transplantation. TCRdb fed the RT-PCR reads into MiXCR, producing one record per CDR3 protein. The sample has some 150,000 distinct CDR3 sequences, over 30% seen once; the top ten hold 50%. Sequencing used blood, either unsorted or a sorted T cell fraction (not recorded which). The receptors derive from a human donor who was either an allogeneic HSCT recipient or a stem cell or donor lymphocyte infusion donor (not recorded which). It is not recorded whose cells these are; they may come from a transplant donor.

The chain recombines TRBV4-1 with TRBJ1-1; TRBD1 aligns across 7 bases. Looked up from germline, CDR1 is MGHRA and CDR2 is YSYEKL. The CDR3 loop spans 12 amino acids. J gave up 6 bases and V 4 bases, and 2 bases lay outside the gene matches. The CDR3 sequence is CASSRGTAEAFF. The DNA for the CDR3 is TGCGCCAGCAGCCGAGGGACAGCTGAAGCTTTCTTT.

This clonotype was seen a handful of times. The genes are TRBV3-1 and TRBJ1-1; TRBD1 might be the D (6 bases). V lost 4 bases and J lost 6, with 15 bases in between. Germline V lookup: CDR1 LGHDT, CDR2 YNNKEL (reference sequence). The CDR3 contains 14 residues. CDR3: CASSLATGGAEAFF. The CDR3 bases are TGTGCCAGCAGCCTTGCGACGGGGGGCGCTGAAGCTTTCTTT.

This clonotype was observed a handful of times. The chain has TRBV11-2 and TRBJ1-1; D possibly corresponds to TRBD1 (5 bases). Germline CDR1 SGHAT, CDR2 FQNNGV. Trimming took off 6 bases at V and 5 bases at J, with 10 bases between the two ends. The CDR3 spans 12 residues. CDR3 in amino acids: CASRRRGTEAFF. The CDR3 DNA is TGTGCCAGCAGACGAAGGGGTACTGAAGCTTTCTTT.

The rearrangement uses TRBV29-1 and TRBJ2-7; tentative D call: TRBD2 (6 bases). In germline, CDR1 is SQVTM, CDR2 ANQGSEA. This CDR3 contains 9 residues. This chain's CDR3 is CTGGDEQYF. CDR3 nucleotide sequence: TGCACCGGCGGGGACGAGCAGTACTTC.

The chain carries TRBV27 and TRBJ1-5; 8 nucleotides match TRBD1. This CDR3 is 16 amino acids long. J lost 6 bases, V lost 2 bases, and 9 bases had no gene match. Germline V gene sequence: CDR1 MNHEY, CDR2 SMNVEV (reference sequence). The CDR3 loop reads CASSLGGTGGLQPQHF. The CDR3 coding sequence is TGTGCCAGCAGTTTAGGGGGAACAGGGGGACTTCAGCCCCAGCATTTT.

V and J are TRBV7-2 and TRBJ2-3, with D tentatively TRBD2 (6 bases). The germline CDR1 and CDR2 sequences are SGHTA and FQGNSA. The CDR3 has 10 residues. Between the trimmed V and J ends, which lost 3 bases and 15 bases, there was a span of 10 bases. The CDR3 DNA reads as TGTGCCAGCAGCTTTGGGGGGTTATATTTT. It yields the protein CASSFGGLYF.

The rearrangement joins TRBV20-1 to TRBJ2-7; D uncertain. V was pared by 5 bases and J by 2 bases, with 4 bases between. Germline loops: CDR1 DFQATT, CDR2 SNEGSKA (reference sequence). The CDR3 sequence is 10 residues long. Here the CDR3 DNA reads TGCAGTGCTGCCCCCTACGAGCAGTACTTC. Translated: CSAAPYEQYF.

In its sample, this clonotype was seen a few times. This rearrangement joins TRBV20-1 to TRBJ2-1; D is unclear. The germline V and J ends were trimmed by 0 bases and 14 bases, with 8 bases remaining between them. This CDR3 is 10 amino acids long. The germline V gene encodes CDR1 DFQATT and CDR2 SNEGSKA (reference sequence). The CDR3 loop reads CSARDLSEFF. DNA for the CDR3: TGCAGTGCTAGAGATCTATCTGAGTTCTTC.

This clonotype has a handful of counts. The chain recombines TRBV20-1 with TRBJ1-6; 9 bases fit TRBD1. The CDR3 contains 13 residues. Unmatched junction bases numbered 3, after V lost 4 bases and J lost 8 bases. CDR1 and CDR2 from the germline V gene are DFQATT and SNEGSKA (reference sequence). CDR3 amino acids: CSANRGLDSPLHF. CDR3 nucleotides: TGCAGTGCTAACAGGGGGCTAGATTCACCCCTCCACTTT.

This clonotype was seen more than once but under ten times. The genes are TRBV5-6 and TRBJ1-5; 9 bases are a match to TRBD1. V was clipped by 4 bases and J by 5 bases; unmatched bases: 7. The CDR3 runs to 15 residues. Per the germline V gene, CDR1 is SGHDT and CDR2 is YYEEEE. CDR3 in amino acids: CASSGDRERDQPQHF. In nucleotides, the CDR3 is TGTGCCAGCAGCGGGGACAGGGAAAGGGATCAGCCCCAGCATTTT.

This clonotype has only a few counts. The J gene is TRBJ2-2, the V gene TRBV27; 10 bases agree with TRBD2. The CDR3 loop spans 15 amino acids. The V and J ends lost 6 bases and 5 bases, in that order; junction bases with no gene match: 6. Germline V gives CDR1 MNHEY, CDR2 SMNVEV (reference sequence). The CDR3 DNA reads TGTGCCAGCAGACCCAGACTAGCGGGTACCGGGGAGCTGTTTTTT. Translated: CASRPRLAGTGELFF.

There are a few counts of this clonotype. The V and J genes are TRBV12-3 or TRBV12-4 and TRBJ1-5; D unclear. The CDR3 covers 12 residues. Trimming cost V 6 bases and J 6 bases, with 9 bases left between them. CDR3 in amino acids: CASRSAGQPQHF. CDR3 nucleotides: TGTGCCAGCAGGTCCGCGGGTCAGCCCCAGCATTTT.

The chain combines TRBV20-1 with TRBJ2-3, with no clear D. Deletions cut 3 bases from V and 4 bases from J, with 8 bases between. The CDR3 has 12 amino acids. Per the germline V gene, CDR1 is DFQATT and CDR2 is SNEGSKA (reference sequence). The CDR3 sequence: CSARSLPDTQYF. Written as DNA, the CDR3 is TGCAGTGCTAGGAGCCTTCCAGATACGCAGTATTTT.

The rearrangement uses TRBV12-3 or TRBV12-4 and TRBJ1-3, with 10 bases aligning to TRBD1. There are 15 residues in the CDR3. V shed 3 bases and J 3 bases; nucleotides not matched to a gene: 2. The CDR3 DNA is TGTGCCAGCAGTTTGGGGACAGGGGTTGGAAACACCATATATTTT. It translates to CASSLGTGVGNTIYF.

This clonotype was counted only a few times. The V and J genes are TRBV7-9 and TRBJ1-4; D may be TRBD1 (5 bases). Germline CDR1 and CDR2: SEHNR and FQNEAQ (reference sequence). This CDR3 is built from 15 residues. V lost 0 bases and J lost 5, with 10 bases in between. In DNA form, the CDR3 reads TGTGCCAGCAGCTTAGCAGGGGAGAGGAATGAAAAACTGTTTTTT. Translation: CASSLAGERNEKLFF.

This clonotype was counted between two and nine times. The genes are TRBV4-1 and TRBJ2-5, with 8 bases that match TRBD2. This CDR3 comprises 16 residues. Germline V CDR1 and CDR2: MGHRA, YSYEKL. V shed 0 bases, J shed 5 bases, and the junction held 8 bases outside the gene matches. CDR3: CASSQDSGDLRETQYF. DNA for the CDR3: TGCGCCAGCAGCCAAGATAGCGGGGATTTAAGGGAGACCCAGTACTTC.